These T cell receptor beta chains were read from a single sample in a study of patients and donors after allogeneic stem cell transplantation. TCRdb called the RT-PCR reads again in MiXCR, with one record for every CDR3 protein. Found here are approximately 430,000 distinct CDR3 sequences, roughly 17% of them singletons; the top ten hold around 6.8%. The sequencing input was blood, either unsorted or a sorted T cell fraction (not recorded which). These TCRs come from a human donor who was either an allogeneic HSCT recipient or a stem cell or donor lymphocyte infusion donor (not recorded which). It is not recorded whose cells these are; they may come from a transplant donor. Both conserved end residues are part of each CDR3. Fields, in order: V gene, D gene, J gene, clone size, CDR3 DNA, CDR3 protein. The D gene is left open where the match is weak. Clone size is not always given. Where it is, it says once, few, many or a class for expanded clones.

>TRBV7-2|NA|TRBJ1-4|few
TGTGCCAGCAGCACTCCCCCGGGACACCGAAGGGAAAAACTGTTTTTT
CASSTPPGHRREKLFF
>TRBV7-7|TRBD2|TRBJ2-1|few
TGTGCTAGCAGCTTAAATATTTTAGCGGGGGAGCAGTTCTTC
CASSLNILAGEQFF
>TRBV25-1|TRBD1|TRBJ2-4|many
TGTGCCAGCAGTGCGACAGGGGTGGGGAACATTCAGTACTTC
CASSATGVGNIQYF
>TRBV5-1|NA|TRBJ1-2|NA
TGCGCCAGCAGCTTGGTGCAGGCTAACTATGGCTACACCTTC
CASSLVQANYGYTF
>TRBV30|TRBD1|TRBJ1-6|NA
TGTGCCTGGGGACAGGGGGATAATTCACCCCTCCACTTT
CAWGQGDNSPLHF
>TRBV5-1|TRBD1|TRBJ1-4|NA
TGCGCCAGCAGCTACCTTCATAGGACAGGGAGTGAAAAACTGTTTTTT
CASSYLHRTGSEKLFF
>TRBV4-1|NA|TRBJ1-1|NA
TGCGCCAGCAGCCAAATCAAGGAGGTCACTGAAGCTTTCTTT
CASSQIKEVTEAFF
>TRBV7-9|NA|TRBJ2-1|few
TGTGCCAGCAGCTTCGGGGAGAGATCCTACAATGAGCAGTTCTTC
CASSFGERSYNEQFF
>TRBV7-2|NA|TRBJ2-7|few
TGTGCCAGCAGCTTAGAAGCACGAGGGGGCGAGCAGTACTTC
CASSLEARGGEQYF
>TRBV18|TRBD1|TRBJ2-2|NA
TGTGCCAGCCACGTGGGGACAGGAGACACCGGGGAGCTGTTTTTT
CASHVGTGDTGELFF
>TRBV10-3|NA|TRBJ1-4|NA
TGTGCCATCAGTGAGGTCAGGAATGAAAAACTGTTTTTT
CAISEVRNEKLFF
>TRBV7-8|NA|TRBJ2-2|few
TGTGCCAGCAGCCCCCGCTCCGGGGAGCTGTTTTTT
CASSPRSGELFF
>TRBV2|NA|TRBJ2-3|NA
TGTGCCAGCAGAGGGGGGGCCACAGATACGCAGTATTTT
CASRGGATDTQYF
>TRBV10-3|NA|TRBJ2-2|NA
TGTGCCATCTCCCCCGACAGGAACACCGGGGAGCTGTTTTTT
CAISPDRNTGELFF
>TRBV6-5|TRBD2|TRBJ2-2|NA
TGTGCCAGCAGTTACTCGAGGCTAGCGGGGGTGGGCGGGGAGCTGTTTTTT
CASSYSRLAGVGGELFF
>TRBV7-8|NA|TRBJ2-2|few
TGTGCCAGCAGCTTTAGACACAACAAAAACACCGGGGAGCTGTTTTTT
CASSFRHNKNTGELFF
>TRBV27|NA|TRBJ1-5|NA
TGTGCCAGCAGGGTGTGGGACGGCAGCAATCAGCCCCAGCATTTT
CASRVWDGSNQPQHF
>TRBV27|TRBD1|TRBJ2-7|once
TGTGCCAGCAGTCCGTACCAGGACAGGGGGAGCGAGCAGTACTTC
CASSPYQDRGSEQYF
>TRBV5-1|NA|TRBJ2-7|many
TGCGCCAGCAGATCCGGACGGGCCTACGAGCAGTACTTC
CASRSGRAYEQYF
>TRBV6-5|TRBD1|TRBJ1-2|many
TGTGCCAGCAGTTACGCTGGCCGGGACAGGGGGCATGAAGGCTACACCTTC
CASSYAGRDRGHEGYTF
>TRBV16|NA|TRBJ2-3|NA
TGTGCCAGCAGCCAATTTCATGGGTCGGGGACAGATACGCAGTATTTT
CASSQFHGSGTDTQYF
>TRBV6-5|TRBD1|TRBJ1-1|NA
TGTGCCAGCAGTTCGGGACAGCGGATGTTTGACACTGAAGCTTTCTTT
CASSSGQRMFDTEAFF
>TRBV27|NA|TRBJ1-2|few
TGTGCCAGCAGTTTAGGGCAGCCCTATGGCTACACCTTC
CASSLGQPYGYTF
>TRBV29-1|NA|TRBJ2-7|few
TGCAGCGTTGGAAGGTGGAGTACACCCAACGAGCAGTACTTC
CSVGRWSTPNEQYF
>TRBV5-1|TRBD2|TRBJ2-1|few
TGCGCCAGCAGCTTGGGGACTAGCGGGAGCAGAGGGCAGTTCTTC
CASSLGTSGSRGQFF
>TRBV12-3/TRBV12-4|NA|TRBJ1-2|few
TGTGCCAGCAGTTTGTCGGTCGGGCCGAGGGACTATGGCTACACCTTC
CASSLSVGPRDYGYTF
>TRBV2|NA|TRBJ1-1|many
TGTGCCAGCAGTTTGCCAGGGTATAAGAACACTGAAGCTTTCTTT
CASSLPGYKNTEAFF
>TRBV7-9|NA|TRBJ1-1|few
TGTGCCAGCAGCTTAGGGGGGTTAAGAAGTAAGCGCACTGAAGCTTTCTTT
CASSLGGLRSKRTEAFF
>TRBV19|NA|TRBJ2-2|many
TGTGCCAGTTTAGGGGGCACCGGGGAGCTGTTTTTT
CASLGGTGELFF
>TRBV20-1|NA|TRBJ1-5|few
TGCAGTGCTCGGAGGAGGGTGGAACAGCCCCAGCATTTT
CSARRRVEQPQHF
>TRBV10-3|NA|TRBJ2-7|NA
TGTGCCATCAGCCAGCTCTCCTACGAGCAGTACTTC
CAISQLSYEQYF
>TRBV20-1|NA|TRBJ2-1|few
TGCAGTGCTAGAGCGCCGGGCTCCACCACCATTCAGCAGTTCTTC
CSARAPGSTTIQQFF
>TRBV12-3/TRBV12-4|NA|TRBJ1-2|NA
TGTGCCAGCAGCCGCCGAGAGACCTATGGCTACACCTTC
CASSRRETYGYTF
>TRBV9|NA|TRBJ2-6|few
TGTGCCAGCAGCGTAGAGGGGGACGGGGCCAACGTCCTGACTTTC
CASSVEGDGANVLTF
>TRBV4-1|TRBD1|TRBJ2-7|NA
TGCGCCAGCAGCCAAGCGCCGGGACAGGGTATGACAGAGCAGTACTTC
CASSQAPGQGMTEQYF
>TRBV12-3/TRBV12-4|NA|TRBJ2-5|NA
TGTGCCAGCAGTTTCGGCAGGACACAAGAGACCCAGTACTTC
CASSFGRTQETQYF
>TRBV5-6|TRBD1|TRBJ1-2|NA
TGTGCCAGCAGCCTCGCCGGGACAGACGCTAACTATGGCTACACCTTC
CASSLAGTDANYGYTF
>TRBV7-6|TRBD1|TRBJ2-7|few
TGTGCCAGCAGCTTAACCCCGACAGGGGAGCCCTACGAGCAGTACTTC
CASSLTPTGEPYEQYF
>TRBV6-1|TRBD2|TRBJ2-5|NA
TGTGCCAGCAGATCCCCTAGCGGCCAAGAGACCCAGTACTTC
CASRSPSGQETQYF
>TRBV4-3|NA|TRBJ1-1|NA
TGCGCCAGCAGCCAAGCTCAACAGCTTTTCACTGAAGCTTTCTTT
CASSQAQQLFTEAFF
>TRBV12-3/TRBV12-4|NA|TRBJ1-1|many
TGTGCCAGCAGTTCAAGGGGAAACACTGAAGCTTTCTTT
CASSSRGNTEAFF
>TRBV24-1|NA|TRBJ2-4|few
TGTGCCAGCCAGCTGGCCAAAAACATTCAGTACTTC
CASQLAKNIQYF
>TRBV5-1|TRBD2|TRBJ2-5|few
TGCGCCAGCGGACCCTTGGGGACTAGGTGGGAGACCCAGTACTTC
CASGPLGTRWETQYF
>TRBV7-2|TRBD2|TRBJ2-7|few
TGTGCCAGCAGTCGACTAGCGGGGGGGCACGAGCAGTACTTC
CASSRLAGGHEQYF
>TRBV4-2|TRBD1|TRBJ1-5|NA
TGTGCCAGCAGCCAAGAAACAGGGGCTCGGCAGCCCCAGCATTTT
CASSQETGARQPQHF
>TRBV5-1|NA|TRBJ2-2|few
TGCGCCAGCAGCCCGTGGGACGCCTACACCGGGGAGCTGTTTTTT
CASSPWDAYTGELFF